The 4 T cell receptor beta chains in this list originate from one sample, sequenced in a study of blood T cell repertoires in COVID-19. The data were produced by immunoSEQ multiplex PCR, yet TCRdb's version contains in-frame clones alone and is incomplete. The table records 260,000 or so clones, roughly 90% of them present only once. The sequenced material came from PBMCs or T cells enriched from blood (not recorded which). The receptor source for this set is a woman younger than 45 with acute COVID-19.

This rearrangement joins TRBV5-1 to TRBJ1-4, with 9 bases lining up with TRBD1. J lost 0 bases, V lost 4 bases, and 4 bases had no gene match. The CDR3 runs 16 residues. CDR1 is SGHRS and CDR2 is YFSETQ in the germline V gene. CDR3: CASSQGQGTTNEKLFF. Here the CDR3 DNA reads TGCGCCAGCAGCCAAGGACAGGGGACAACTAATGAAAAACTGTTTTTT.

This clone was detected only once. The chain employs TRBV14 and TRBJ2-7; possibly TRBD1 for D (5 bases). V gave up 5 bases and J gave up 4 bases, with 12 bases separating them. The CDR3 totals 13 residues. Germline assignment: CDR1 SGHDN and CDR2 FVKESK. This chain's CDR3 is CASSVGTGYEQYF. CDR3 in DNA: TGTGCCAGCAGCGTCGGAACAGGATACGAGCAGTACTTC. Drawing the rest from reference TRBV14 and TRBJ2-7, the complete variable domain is EAGVTQFPSHSVIEKGQTVTLRCDPISGHDNLYWYRRVMGKEIKFLLHFVKESKQDESGMPNNRFLAERTGGTYSTLKVQPAELEDSGVYFCASSVGTGYEQYFGPGTRLTVT.

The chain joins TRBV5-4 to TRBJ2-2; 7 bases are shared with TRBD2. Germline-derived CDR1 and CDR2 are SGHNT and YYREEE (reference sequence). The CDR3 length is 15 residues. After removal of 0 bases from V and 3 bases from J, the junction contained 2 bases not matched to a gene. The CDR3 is CASSLGLADTGELFF. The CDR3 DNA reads TGTGCCAGCAGCTTGGGTCTAGCGGACACCGGGGAGCTGTTTTTT.

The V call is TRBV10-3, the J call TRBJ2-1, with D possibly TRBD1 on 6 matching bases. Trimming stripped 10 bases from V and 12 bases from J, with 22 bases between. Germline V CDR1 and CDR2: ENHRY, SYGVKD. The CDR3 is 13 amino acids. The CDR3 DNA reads TGTGCCAACCTACAGGGTTTACACAATTCGCAGTTCTTC. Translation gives CANLQGLHNSQFF.